These T cell receptor beta chains were read from a single sample in a study of T cells in Graves' hyperthyroidism and ophthalmopathy. MiXCR, run by TCRdb on the multiplex PCR reads, gives a single entry per CDR3 protein. The sample has 480,000 or so distinct CDR3 sequences; 40% to 55% are singletons. The source material was peripheral blood or thyroid tissue (not recorded which). These receptors were taken from an adult woman with Graves' disease, either hyperthyroidism or ophthalmopathy (not recorded which). The CDR3 runs from the conserved cysteine through the conserved F or W. D genes are given only for firm matches. Rows may omit the clone size; those that give it use once, few, many or a size class.

d_call j_call v_call clone_size cdr3_aa cdr3_nt
- TRBJ2-5 TRBV20-1 - CSAARQDRETQYF TGCAGTGCTGCCAGACAGGACCGAGAGACCCAGTACTTC
- TRBJ2-7 TRBV7-2 many CASSPGPNEQYF TGTGCCAGCAGCCCAGGCCCTAACGAGCAGTACTTC
- TRBJ1-2 TRBV2 few CASSEGQTNYGYTF TGTGCCAGCAGTGAAGGCCAGACTAACTATGGCTACACCTTC
TRBD1 TRBJ1-6 TRBV7-9 - CASSLAGQGSPLHF TGTGCCAGCAGCTTAGCCGGACAGGGTTCACCCCTCCACTTT
TRBD2 TRBJ2-7 TRBV6-1 many CASRMISGAEGEQYF TGTGCCAGCAGGATGATTAGCGGGGCCGAGGGCGAGCAGTACTTC
- TRBJ1-2 TRBV29-1 - CSVEGGSGVGYTF TGCAGCGTTGAAGGGGGCTCTGGGGTAGGCTACACCTTC
TRBD1 TRBJ2-5 TRBV28 few CASSTGGLQETQYF TGTGCCAGCAGCACAGGGGGCCTACAAGAGACCCAGTACTTC
TRBD1 TRBJ1-1 TRBV24-1 many CATQGARNTEAFF TGTGCCACCCAGGGGGCGCGGAACACTGAAGCTTTCTTT
- TRBJ1-2 TRBV15 many CATSREASANYGYTF TGTGCCACCAGCAGAGAGGCCAGCGCTAACTATGGCTACACCTTC
- TRBJ2-3 TRBV2 few CASDAQYF TGTGCCAGCGACGCGCAGTATTTT
- TRBJ1-1 TRBV5-1 - CASSFRPSLNTEAFF TGCGCCAGCAGCTTTCGTCCGAGTTTGAATACTGAAGCTTTCTTT
- TRBJ2-5 TRBV7-3 many CASSSTFVETQYF TGTGCCAGCAGCTCTACCTTCGTAGAGACCCAGTACTTC
- TRBJ1-4 TRBV2 once CASTSVSNTGEEKLLF TGTGCCAGCACTAGCGTGTCGAACACCGGGGAGGAAAAACTGCTTTTT
- TRBJ2-6 TRBV5-4 few CASSLGLRGSGANVLTF TGTGCCAGCAGCCTAGGGTTACGAGGGTCTGGGGCCAACGTCCTGACTTTC
TRBD2 TRBJ2-5 TRBV10-3 - CASRSGVQETQYF TGTGCCAGCAGAAGCGGGGTTCAAGAGACCCAGTACTTC
TRBD1 TRBJ2-5 TRBV7-8 - CASSSGGDRETQYF TGTGCCAGCAGCTCAGGCGGGGACAGGGAGACCCAGTACTTC
- TRBJ1-5 TRBV15 - CATSRVAREETQHF TGTGCCACCAGCAGAGTTGCCAGGGAGGAGACCCAGCATTTT
TRBD2 TRBJ2-2 TRBV24-1 - CATSDQLAGEVGELFF TGTGCCACCAGTGATCAACTAGCGGGAGAGGTCGGGGAGCTGTTTTTT
TRBD1 TRBJ2-7 TRBV20-1 - CSAFDRGSSYEQYF TGCAGTGCTTTTGACAGGGGTTCCTCCTACGAGCAGTACTTC
- TRBJ2-5 TRBV15 - CATSTHERGNQETQYF TGTGCCACCAGCACACATGAGAGGGGGAACCAAGAGACCCAGTACTTC
- TRBJ2-1 TRBV7-6 - CASSLNRGPNEQFF TGTGCCAGCAGCTTAAATAGAGGGCCAAATGAGCAGTTCTTC
TRBD2 TRBJ2-7 TRBV2 many CAITRGTSGFYEQYF TGTGCCATCACACGCGGGACTAGCGGTTTCTACGAGCAGTACTTC
- TRBJ2-7 TRBV7-9 - CAGSWDSGTPYEQYF TGTGCCGGCAGTTGGGATTCCGGGACTCCCTACGAGCAGTACTTC
TRBD1 TRBJ2-2 TRBV7-2 many CASSHTRQGELFF TGTGCCAGCAGCCACACTCGACAGGGAGAGCTGTTTTTT
TRBD1 TRBJ2-5 TRBV2 many CASVRMMGTVQETQYF TGTGCCAGCGTGCGGATGATGGGGACAGTCCAAGAGACCCAGTACTTC
- TRBJ2-5 TRBV20-1 - CSATPQETQYF TGCAGTGCTACTCCGCAAGAGACCCAGTACTTC
- TRBJ1-2 TRBV9 medium-sized CASSVVCRDTYGYTF TGTGCCAGCAGCGTAGTCTGTAGAGATACGTATGGCTACACCTTC
TRBD1 TRBJ2-5 TRBV7-2 - CASSKVDRGETQYF TGTGCCAGCAGCAAAGTCGACAGGGGAGAGACCCAGTACTTC
- TRBJ2-7 TRBV3-1 few CASSQVKRSSYEQYF TGTGCCAGCAGCCAAGTGAAGCGGAGCTCCTACGAGCAGTACTTC
- TRBJ1-3 TRBV10-3 - CAITERGGNTIYF TGTGCCATAACTGAGAGGGGAGGGAACACCATATATTTT
- TRBJ1-2 TRBV29-1 - CTSKGQGYNYGYTF TGTACCAGCAAGGGGCAGGGATATAACTATGGCTACACCTTC
- TRBJ2-2 TRBV10-1 - CASSEGRRHGELFF TGCGCCAGCAGTGAAGGCAGGAGACACGGGGAGCTGTTTTTT
- TRBJ1-3 TRBV12-3/TRBV12-4 few CASSLGLGNTIYF TGTGCCAGCAGCCTGGGACTCGGAAACACCATATATTTT
TRBD2 TRBJ2-6 TRBV25-1 few CASSFNRVRSGVPSSGANVLTF TGTGCCAGCAGTTTTAACCGGGTGAGGAGCGGGGTGCCGAGCTCTGGGGCCAACGTCCTGACTTTC
TRBD2 TRBJ2-7 TRBV7-9 - CASSLVGTSVSYEQYF TGTGCCAGCAGCTTAGTTGGGACTAGCGTTTCCTACGAGCAGTACTTC
TRBD1 TRBJ2-3 TRBV5-6 - CASSLPRTGGGDTQYF TGTGCCAGCAGCTTGCCACGGACAGGGGGCGGAGATACGCAGTATTTT
TRBD1 TRBJ1-1 TRBV2 - CASSAGTGIPEAFF TGTGCCAGCAGCGCTGGGACAGGGATCCCTGAAGCTTTCTTT
TRBD1 TRBJ1-2 TRBV20-1 - CSARDRAYGYTF TGCAGTGCCCGGGACAGGGCGTACGGCTACACCTTC
- TRBJ2-2 TRBV5-1 - CASSLSAENTGELFF TGCGCCAGCAGCTTATCTGCAGAGAACACCGGGGAGCTGTTTTTT
- TRBJ1-1 TRBV10-3 - CAISEKGPGDEAFF TGTGCCATCAGTGAAAAGGGGCCTGGGGATGAAGCTTTCTTT
TRBD2 TRBJ2-7 TRBV7-2 - CASSSGLAGEQYF TGTGCCAGCAGCTCAGGACTAGCAGGCGAGCAGTACTTC
- TRBJ1-6 TRBV7-8 many CASSLRSDSPLHF TGTGCCAGCAGCTTACGGTCGGATTCACCCCTCCACTTT
- TRBJ2-3 TRBV25-1 - CASSEGSGSPDTQYF TGTGCCAGCAGTGAGGGGTCAGGGAGCCCAGATACGCAGTATTTT
- TRBJ1-5 TRBV28 few CASSQPGSRPQHF TGTGCCAGCAGTCAACCGGGAAGTAGGCCCCAGCATTTT
- TRBJ1-3 TRBV20-1 - CSARDHYSGNTIYF TGCAGTGCTAGGGACCATTACTCTGGAAACACCATATATTTT
TRBD1 TRBJ1-4 TRBV7-2 - CASSPTGGRIEKLFF TGTGCCAGCAGCCCGACAGGGGGCCGAATTGAAAAACTGTTTTTT